This TCR beta chain stems from a study of spatial heterogeneity in lung cancer. This clonotype was seen a few times. The V gene end was trimmed by 5 bases and the J gene end by 9 bases; junction bases not matched to a gene: 7. The CDR3 spans 14 residues. CDR1 is MNHEY and CDR2 is SVGEGT in the germline V gene. Time point specified: sample taken at primary tumor resection. The sequenced material consisted of unsorted whole RNA from tumor, nontumor lung or frozen PBMC. MiXCR was run by TCRdb on the 5' RACE reads, yielding one entry per CDR3 protein. The sample lists about 50,000 distinct CDR3 sequences; about 7.6% were seen once.

The rearrangement uses TRBV6-2 or TRBV6-3 and TRBJ2-1, with TRBD1 identical over 10 bases. The source was PBMCs, collected at surgery. The clonotype originates from a female donor with early-stage non-small cell lung cancer. The CDR3 reads CASSGGDRGPEQFF. CDR3 nucleotides: TGTGCCAGCAGTGGGGGGGACAGGGGACCTGAGCAGTTCTTC.